One and the same sample provided the 32 T cell receptor beta chains below, sequenced in a study of cytomegalovirus exposure and HLA in healthy donors. A multiplex PCR was run with 60 Vbeta primers and 13 Jbeta primers. Repertoires were generated with immunoSEQ multiplex PCR, while TCRdb's copy carries only in-frame clones and drops some. The table lists about 59,000 clones, under 80% of them singletons. What was sequenced was PBMCs. Receptors originate from a young man in good health and CMV-seropositive.

CDR3 amino acids: CASSLGSDSGNTIYF. The CDR3 DNA follows: TGTGCCAGCAGCTTAGGCAGCGACTCTGGAAACACCATATATTTT. V usage is TRBV7-7 and J usage is TRBJ1-3, with unresolved D. Trimming took 1 base from V and 0 from J, leaving 7 bases between them. The germline V gene encodes CDR1 SSHAT and CDR2 FNYEAQ (reference sequence). This CDR3 has 15 residues. Using reference TRBV7-7 and TRBJ1-3 for the parts outside the CDR3, the full variable domain is GAGVSQSPRYKVTKRGQDVTLRCDPISSHATLYWYQQALGQGPEFLTYFNYEAQPDKSGLPSDRFSAERPEGSISTLTIQRTEQRDSAMYRCASSLGSDSGNTIYFGEGSWLTVV.

The rearrangement uses TRBV7-8 and TRBJ1-1; weak D call: TRBD1 (5 bases). V was clipped by 4 bases and J by 2 bases, with 14 bases between them. In germline, CDR1 is SGHVS, CDR2 FQNEAQ. The CDR3 totals 15 residues. The DNA of the CDR3 is TGTGCCAGCAGCTCGAGCCGGGACTTCAACACTGAAGCTTTCTTT. Protein: CASSSSRDFNTEAFF.

This chain uses TRBV15 with TRBJ2-6, with D tentatively TRBD1 (5 bases). Germline V gene data show CDR1 as LNHNV and CDR2 as YYDKDF (reference sequence). Trimming took 1 base from V and 4 from J, leaving 17 bases between them. The CDR3 is made up of 18 amino acids. The CDR3 loop reads CATSRASRASSGANVLTF. CDR3 nucleotides: TGTGCCACCAGCAGAGCGAGCAGGGCCTCCAGCGGGGCCAACGTCCTGACTTTC. Drawing the rest from reference TRBV15 and TRBJ2-6, the complete variable domain is DAMVIQNPRYQVTQFGKPVTLSCSQTLNHNVMYWYQQKSSQAPKLLFHYYDKDFNNEADTPDNFQSRRPNTSFCFLDIRSPGLGDTAMYLCATSRASRASSGANVLTFGAGSRLTVL.

This clone was seen only once. V and J are TRBV9 and TRBJ1-4; D not resolved. The CDR3 is 14 residues long. Trimming cost V 0 bases and J 5 bases, with 8 bases left between them. CDR1 and CDR2 (germline): SGDLS, YYNGEE. As DNA, the CDR3 is TGTGCCAGCAGCGTAGGGGTACAGAATGAAAAACTGTTTTTT. Translated: CASSVGVQNEKLFF.

This clone was seen a handful of times. The V call is TRBV6-1, the J call TRBJ2-5; D is uncertain. Trimming pared 5 bases from V and 5 bases from J, leaving 9 bases between. CDR3 length equals 12 residues. Per the germline V gene, CDR1 is MNHNS and CDR2 is SASEGT. CDR3 in amino acids: CASSPLRETQYF. The CDR3 DNA reads as TGTGCCAGCAGTCCCCTGCGGGAGACCCAGTACTTC.

V gene TRBV7-2 combines with J gene TRBJ1-1; 8 bases line up with TRBD1. Germline-derived CDR1 and CDR2 are SGHTA and FQGNSA. This CDR3 is 15 amino acids long. The ends lost 5 bases at V and 4 bases at J; junction bases unmatched: 9. CDR3 sequence (DNA): TGTGCCAGCAGCGTGGGGACAGGCCGGAGCACTGAAGCTTTCTTT. It specifies CASSVGTGRSTEAFF.

This clone has only one observation. This sequence joins TRBV11-2 and TRBJ2-7; D might be TRBD2 (6 bases). Germline V gene data show CDR1 as SGHAT and CDR2 as FQNNGV. The CDR3 covers 14 residues. Trimming took 5 bases from V and 5 from J, leaving 16 bases between them. The CDR3 DNA is TGTGCCAGCAGCCCCACCGTCGGAGGGGACGAGCAGTACTTC. Translation gives CASSPTVGGDEQYF.

This clone was detected a few times. This chain joins TRBV7-3 and TRBJ1-5; D remains unclear. V was clipped by 1 base and J by 3 bases, with 10 bases between them. Looked up from germline, CDR1 is SGHTA and CDR2 is FQGTGA. The CDR3 is 15 residues long. CDR3 residues: CASSLSAGDNQPQHF. DNA for the CDR3: TGTGCCAGCAGCTTAAGTGCAGGTGACAATCAGCCCCAGCATTTT.

The chain recombines TRBV7-2 with TRBJ1-1, with D hard to call. V lost 3 bases and J 6 bases, leaving 8 bases between the germline ends. Germline CDR1 is SGHTA and CDR2 is FQGNSA. The CDR3 spans 12 residues. In DNA form, the CDR3 reads TGTGCCAGCAGCTTCCCCGGTGCTGAAGCTTTCTTT. Translating it yields CASSFPGAEAFF.

The V and J genes are TRBV5-1 and TRBJ2-5, with 11 bases aligning to TRBD1. The J call may not be correct, given that the DNA end is closer to TRBJ2-7. Per the germline V gene, CDR1 is SGHRS and CDR2 is YFSETQ. The CDR3 sequence is 16 residues long. As DNA, the CDR3 is TGCGCCAGCAGCTTGGGGACAGGGGGCTCGGGCTACGAGCAGTACTTC. Translated: CASSLGTGGSGYEQYF.

The chain is built from TRBV5-5 and TRBJ1-1; no clear D gene. Germline CDR1 SGHKS, CDR2 YYEKEE (reference sequence). There are 16 residues in the CDR3. The V gene lost 3 bases and the J gene lost 0 bases, with 15 bases spanning the gap. CDR3 amino acids: CASSSSGAPVNTEAFF. In DNA, the CDR3 is TGTGCCAGCAGCTCTTCGGGTGCTCCCGTGAACACTGAAGCTTTCTTT.

The chain links TRBV5-4 to TRBJ2-7, with 7 bases aligning to TRBD1. CDR1 SGHNT and CDR2 YYREEE come from the germline V gene (reference sequence). The ends lost 5 bases at V and 7 bases at J; junction bases unmatched: 9. This CDR3 region has 13 residues. The CDR3 region is CASSWDSSVEQYF. For the CDR3, the DNA is TGTGCCAGCAGTTGGGACAGCTCGGTAGAGCAGTACTTC.

The V gene is TRBV4-3, the J gene TRBJ2-3; D is ambiguous. Trimming shortened V by 1 base and J by 3 bases, and 14 bases separated the two germline ends. The CDR3 is 16 amino acids. Per germline, CDR1 LGHNA and CDR2 YSLEER. This chain's CDR3 is CASSQGFPPRTDTQYF. CDR3 in DNA: TGCGCCAGCAGCCAAGGTTTCCCGCCCCGGACAGATACGCAGTATTTT.

This clone was seen a few times. V and J are TRBV10-3 and TRBJ2-7, with TRBD1 identical over 7 bases. The trim removed 2 bases at V and 2 bases at J, leaving 3 bases unmatched. The CDR3 has 14 amino acids. CDR1 and CDR2 from the germline V gene are ENHRY and SYGVKD. CDR3 region: CAISEGTVAYEQYF. The CDR3 coding sequence is TGTGCCATCAGTGAGGGGACAGTCGCCTACGAGCAGTACTTC.

This clone was found a few times. This chain links TRBV25-1 with TRBJ1-3, with D hard to call. The CDR3 totals 13 residues. The germline V gene encodes CDR1 MGHDK and CDR2 SYGVNS. Trimming stripped 6 bases from V and 0 bases from J, with 6 bases between. The CDR3 here is CASRHYSGNTIYF. CDR3 nucleotide sequence: TGTGCCAGCAGACACTACTCTGGAAACACCATATATTTT.

This rearrangement joins TRBV7-2 to TRBJ1-1; TRBD1 aligns across 7 bases. Germline lookup yields CDR1 SGHTA and CDR2 FQGNSA. There are 11 residues in the CDR3. J was trimmed by 11 bases and V by 6 bases; bases with no gene match: 6. DNA for the CDR3: TGTGCCAGCAGTCCGGACAGGAGGGCTTTCTTT. The encoded protein is CASSPDRRAFF.

V usage is TRBV7-9 and J usage is TRBJ2-3, with TRBD1 matching over 7 bases. Germline V CDR1 and CDR2: SEHNR, FQNEAQ (reference sequence). Trimming cost V 2 bases and J 1 base; bases outside gene matches: 0. The CDR3 is made up of 14 amino acids. CDR3 bases: TGTGCCAGCAGCTTACAGGGGGGCACAGATACGCAGTATTTT. Amino acid sequence: CASSLQGGTDTQYF. The whole variable domain, filled in from reference TRBV7-9 and TRBJ2-3, reads DTGVSQNPRHKITKRGQNVTFRCDPISEHNRLYWYRQTLGQGPEFLTYFQNEAQLEKSRLLSDRFSAERPKGSFSTLEIQRTEQGDSAMYLCASSLQGGTDTQYFGPGTRLTVL.

V is TRBV28 and J is TRBJ1-5; D gene unclear. Germline V lookup: CDR1 MDHEN, CDR2 SYDVKM. V lost 2 bases to trimming and J lost 4 bases, with 6 bases between them. The CDR3 has 13 amino acids. The CDR3 sequence: CASSLNSNQPQHF. Here the CDR3 DNA reads TGTGCCAGCAGTTTAAACAGTAATCAGCCCCAGCATTTT.

The CDR3, as DNA: TGTGCCAGCAGTGAGGACAGGTCCATTGGTGAAAAACTGTTTTTT. Translating gives CASSEDRSIGEKLFF. The V gene is TRBV6-1, the J gene TRBJ1-4, with 7 bases lining up with TRBD1. Germline assignment: CDR1 MNHNS and CDR2 SASEGT. J lost 7 bases, V lost 3 bases, and 8 bases had no gene match. The CDR3 extends over 15 amino acids.

The rearrangement joins TRBV19 to TRBJ2-2; 8 positions agree with TRBD2. This CDR3 comprises 17 residues. Germline CDR1 LNHDA, CDR2 SQIVND (reference sequence). V lost 8 bases, J lost 1 base, and 12 bases stayed unmatched. In DNA, the CDR3 is TGTGCCAGTGTGTCCCGGGGGGGCCAGAGGAACACCGGGGAGCTGTTTTTT. Protein sequence: CASVSRGGQRNTGELFF.

The CDR3 DNA is TGTGCCAGCAGTCCGGAGTGGACTAGGAACCCCTACGAGCAGTACTTC. Translated: CASSPEWTRNPYEQYF. The genes are TRBV28 and TRBJ2-7, with TRBD2 identical over 7 bases. V shed 5 bases and J 2 bases; nucleotides not matched to a gene: 12. This CDR3 contains 16 residues. CDR1 and CDR2 from the germline V gene are MDHEN and SYDVKM. Complete variable domain (other parts from reference TRBV28 and TRBJ2-7): DVKVTQSSRYLVKRTGEKVFLECVQDMDHENMFWYRQDPGLGLRLIYFSYDVKMKEKGDIPEGYSVSREKKERFSLILESASTNQTSMYLCASSPEWTRNPYEQYFGPGTRLTVT.

The genes are TRBV10-3 and TRBJ2-2; 8 bases match TRBD1. There are 14 residues in the CDR3. From germline, CDR1 is ENHRY and CDR2 SYGVKD. V was clipped by 6 bases and J by 2 bases; unmatched bases: 2. CDR3 sequence reads: CAIRGQGNTGELFF. CDR3 in DNA: TGTGCCATCAGAGGACAGGGCAACACCGGGGAGCTGTTTTTT.

This clone was counted at least ten times. This chain uses TRBV5-4 with TRBJ1-1; D possibly corresponds to TRBD1 (5 bases). Germline V CDR1 and CDR2: SGHNT, YYREEE (reference sequence). V lost 2 bases to trimming and J lost 8 bases, with 10 bases between them. The CDR3 runs to 12 residues. CDR3 region: CASSLGVSEAFF. DNA of the CDR3: TGTGCCAGCAGCTTAGGGGTTTCGGAAGCTTTCTTT.

The rearrangement uses TRBV5-1 and TRBJ2-2; 12 positions agree with TRBD1. Germline trimming cut 7 bases from V and 4 bases from J; bases unmatched to any gene: 11. There are 17 residues in the CDR3. Germline CDR1 SGHRS, CDR2 YFSETQ. The CDR3: CASGKEGTGGLTGELFF. In DNA form, the CDR3 reads TGCGCCAGCGGGAAAGAGGGGACAGGGGGCCTCACCGGGGAGCTGTTTTTT.

J is TRBJ1-1 and V is TRBV15; weak D call: TRBD1 (5 bases). V shed 11 bases and J shed 5 bases, with 15 bases lying between them. The CDR3 is 12 residues long. CDR1 and CDR2 from the germline V gene are LNHNV and YYDKDF (reference sequence). CDR3 in amino acids: CAAWGESTEAFF. CDR3 in DNA: TGTGCCGCCTGGGGGGAAAGTACTGAAGCTTTCTTT.

V and J are TRBV30 and TRBJ1-2; 7 bases are a match to TRBD1. CDR1 and CDR2 from the germline V gene are GTSNPN and SVGIG (reference sequence). With 5 bases clipped from V and 4 bases from J, the junction kept 10 bases outside the gene matches. This CDR3 comprises 14 residues. The CDR3 DNA reads as TGTGCCTGGGACAGGGAGGCCCGGGGCTATGGCTACACCTTC. This translates into CAWDREARGYGYTF.

V and J are TRBV9 and TRBJ1-4; D is undetermined. V lost 3 bases, J lost 10 bases, and 19 bases lay in between. Looked up from germline, CDR1 is SGDLS and CDR2 is YYNGEE. This CDR3 spans 15 amino acids. CDR3: CASSASVGSGGKLFF. In DNA, the CDR3 is TGTGCCAGCAGCGCCTCAGTGGGTTCAGGAGGAAAACTGTTTTTT.

V usage is TRBV7-3 and J usage is TRBJ2-1, with a tentative D call TRBD2 (6 bases). Trimming shortened V by 5 bases and J by 4 bases, and 21 bases separated the two germline ends. This CDR3 is 17 amino acids long. The germline CDR1 and CDR2 sequences are SGHTA and FQGTGA. Here the CDR3 DNA reads TGTGCCAGCAGCCCGCCACGGAGGGTGATTGAGTACAATGAGCAGTTCTTC. As protein: CASSPPRRVIEYNEQFF.

The chain combines TRBV5-4 with TRBJ1-2, with no clear D. The CDR3 runs 14 residues. Trimming removed 4 bases from V and 1 base from J, with 11 bases in between. Per the germline V gene, CDR1 is SGHNT and CDR2 is YYREEE (reference sequence). The CDR3, as DNA: TGTGCCAGCAGCCGGCCGGCGGATAACTATGGCTACACCTTC. This encodes CASSRPADNYGYTF.

This clone showed up just once. V is TRBV9 and J is TRBJ2-5, with 8 bases matching TRBD2. Germline loops: CDR1 SGDLS, CDR2 YYNGEE. This CDR3 spans 15 amino acids. The V segment lost 4 bases and the J segment 5 bases; nucleotides outside the gene matches: 10. The CDR3 DNA is TGTGCCAGCAGCCCCTTCCGGGGGGGCTCTGAGACCCAGTACTTC. Protein: CASSPFRGGSETQYF. The variable domain in full, completed from reference TRBV9 and TRBJ2-5, reads DSGVTQTPKHLITATGQRVTLRCSPRSGDLSVYWYQQSLDQGLQFLIQYYNGEERAKGNILERFSAQQFPDLHSELNLSSLELGDSALYFCASSPFRGGSETQYFGPGTRLLVL.

J is TRBJ2-7 and V is TRBV5-5, with D perhaps TRBD1 (6 bases). V was cut by 5 bases and J by 3 bases, with 12 bases left in between. CDR3 length equals 13 residues. Germline V lookup: CDR1 SGHKS, CDR2 YYEKEE (reference sequence). The CDR3 DNA is TGTGCCAGCAGAACGGGACACTTCTACGAGCAGTACTTC. Translated, it gives CASRTGHFYEQYF.

This clone was counted a few times. The rearrangement uses TRBV6-1 and TRBJ1-3; weak D call: TRBD1 (6 bases). Germline lookup yields CDR1 MNHNS and CDR2 SASEGT. This CDR3 is 15 amino acids long. Trimming took 7 bases from V and 0 from J, leaving 13 bases between them. DNA for the CDR3: TGTGCCAGCATCAGACAGGTTAGCTCTGGAAACACCATATATTTT. Protein sequence: CASIRQVSSGNTIYF.